Listed here are 16 T cell receptor beta chains from one sample, sequenced in a study of PD-L1 blockade in urothelial cancer. The time point here: pretreatment peripheral blood. Sequencing used immunoSEQ multiplex PCR; TCRdb keeps in-frame clones, though not all of them. The profile shows 45,000 to 50,000 clones, about four fifths of them singletons. The specimen comprised PBMCs, sampled around atezolizumab (anti-PD-L1) treatment. The receptors here all came from a man aged 70 or older with urothelial cancer.

Only one count was recorded for this clone. This chain connects TRBV2 to TRBJ2-1, with TRBD2 identical over 8 bases. Per germline, CDR1 SNHLY and CDR2 FYNNEI. This CDR3 is built from 14 residues. V lost 4 bases to trimming and J lost 6 bases; unmatched junction nucleotides: 5. Here the CDR3 reads CASSATSAGNEQFF. CDR3 in DNA: TGTGCCAGCAGTGCGACTAGCGCCGGCAATGAGCAGTTCTTC.

The chain links TRBV6-4 to TRBJ2-3; D gene uncertain. The CDR3 sequence is 13 residues long. V was trimmed by 0 bases and J by 7 bases, leaving 8 bases between them. Germline assignment: CDR1 MRHNA and CDR2 SNTAGT. The CDR3 sequence is CASSDSGVNTQYF. The CDR3 DNA reads as TGTGCCAGCAGTGACTCGGGCGTAAATACGCAGTATTTT.

A single count supports this clone. The chain employs TRBV5-1 and TRBJ1-4; D might be TRBD1 (6 bases). CDR3 length: 14 amino acids. The ends were cut back, 3 bases at V and 4 bases at J, with 10 bases in the middle. The V gene's germline CDR1 is SGHRS and CDR2 YFSETQ. The CDR3 DNA is TGCGCCAGCAGCTCCGGGACATATAATGAAAAACTGTTTTTT. Translating it yields CASSSGTYNEKLFF.

V and J are TRBV28 and TRBJ1-1, with D unresolved. Germline V CDR1 and CDR2: MDHEN, SYDVKM. Deletions cut 3 bases from V and 1 base from J, with 6 bases between. This CDR3 comprises 13 residues. The CDR3 DNA follows: TGTGCCAGCAGTTTGTGGCAGAACACTGAAGCTTTCTTT. It codes for CASSLWQNTEAFF. The whole variable domain, remainder taken from reference TRBV28 and TRBJ1-1, is DVKVTQSSRYLVKRTGEKVFLECVQDMDHENMFWYRQDPGLGLRLIYFSYDVKMKEKGDIPEGYSVSREKKERFSLILESASTNQTSMYLCASSLWQNTEAFFGQGTRLTVV.

The chain has TRBV6-1 and TRBJ2-5; D possibly corresponds to TRBD2 (5 bases). There are 14 residues in the CDR3. V was cut by 3 bases and J by 4 bases, with 12 bases left in between. In germline, CDR1 is MNHNS, CDR2 SASEGT. DNA for the CDR3: TGTGCCAGCAGTGATCCCGGGATCTTAGAGACCCAGTACTTC. Protein product: CASSDPGILETQYF.

This chain connects TRBV7-9 to TRBJ2-7; maybe TRBD2 (6 bases). CDR1 is SEHNR and CDR2 is FQNEAQ in the germline V gene (reference sequence). This CDR3 has 15 amino acids. Deletions cut 3 bases from V and 6 bases from J, with 18 bases between. The CDR3 is CASSFSVGGPGEQYF. The DNA of the CDR3 is TGTGCCAGCAGCTTCTCAGTAGGAGGGCCAGGCGAGCAGTACTTC. Full variable domain (missing parts from reference TRBV7-9 and TRBJ2-7): DTGVSQNPRHKITKRGQNVTFRCDPISEHNRLYWYRQTLGQGPEFLTYFQNEAQLEKSRLLSDRFSAERPKGSFSTLEIQRTEQGDSAMYLCASSFSVGGPGEQYFGPGTRLTVT.

This chain joins TRBV18 and TRBJ2-5; D is unclear. The germline gives CDR1 KGHSH, CDR2 LQKENI. The germline V and J ends were trimmed by 2 bases and 5 bases, with 9 bases remaining between them. The CDR3 is 13 residues long. The CDR3 DNA follows: TGTGCCAGCTCACCAACTCTTCGTGAGACCCAGTACTTC. This sequence encodes CASSPTLRETQYF.

The chain is built from TRBV5-1 and TRBJ2-5; TRBD1 aligns across 10 bases. CDR1 and CDR2 (germline): SGHRS, YFSETQ. V lost 4 bases and J lost 4; bases outside the gene matches: 4. This CDR3 is 14 amino acids long. CDR3 loop: CASSPGQGRETQYF. CDR3 nucleotide sequence: TGCGCCAGCAGCCCGGGACAGGGGAGAGAGACCCAGTACTTC.

Only one count was recorded for this clone. The chain recombines TRBV18 with TRBJ2-2; a weak D match, TRBD1 (6 bases). The germline V gene has CDR1 KGHSH and CDR2 LQKENI. CDR3 length: 16 residues. Trimming shortened V by 10 bases and J by 3 bases, and 21 bases separated the two germline ends. CDR3 protein: CATIPRGGEDTGELFF. DNA of the CDR3: TGTGCCACCATACCAAGAGGGGGAGAGGACACCGGGGAGCTGTTTTTT.

J is TRBJ2-7 and V is TRBV11-1, with 11 bases lining up with TRBD1. The CDR3 length is 15 residues. The V segment lost 5 bases and the J segment 3 bases; nucleotides outside the gene matches: 6. Germline V CDR1 and CDR2: SGHAT, FQDESV (reference sequence). This CDR3 reads CASSIFGTGGYEQYF. The CDR3 nucleotides are TGTGCCAGCAGCATATTCGGGACAGGGGGCTACGAGCAGTACTTC.

The chain combines TRBV18 with TRBJ2-2; TRBD2 agrees at 12 bases. V trimming: 0 bases; J trimming: 6 bases; junction bases outside the gene matches: 8. The CDR3 has 18 residues. CDR1 KGHSH and CDR2 LQKENI come from the germline V gene. In nucleotides, the CDR3 is TGTGCCAGCTCACCACCCCTAGCGGGAGGGCCGAAGGCCGGGGAGCTGTTTTTT. It yields the protein CASSPPLAGGPKAGELFF.

The CDR3 spells CASSFDNGNTEAFF. The DNA of the CDR3 is TGCGCCAGCAGCTTTGACAACGGGAACACTGAAGCTTTCTTT. The genes are TRBV5-1 and TRBJ1-1, with no clear D. The CDR3 is 14 amino acids. CDR1 is SGHRS, CDR2 YFSETQ, per germline. Trimming removed 2 bases from V and 1 base from J, with 9 bases in between.

The gene calls are TRBV7-3 and TRBJ2-7; 7 positions match TRBD1. This CDR3 region has 14 residues. With 1 base clipped from V and 2 bases from J, the junction kept 2 bases outside the gene matches. CDR1 and CDR2 from the germline V gene are SGHTA and FQGTGA. The CDR3 loop reads CASSLNRGPYEQYF. CDR3 nucleotides: TGTGCCAGCAGCTTAAACAGGGGCCCCTACGAGCAGTACTTC.

The genes are TRBV2 and TRBJ2-1; a weak D match, TRBD1 (6 bases). CDR3 length: 14 amino acids. The germline CDR1 and CDR2 sequences are SNHLY and FYNNEI. The ends were cut back, 6 bases at V and 7 bases at J, with 16 bases in the middle. The chain's CDR3 is CASSPRTANNEQFF. CDR3 in DNA: TGTGCCAGCAGCCCTCGGACAGCAAATAATGAGCAGTTCTTC.

The chain couples TRBV2 to TRBJ2-5, with no clear D. V lost 6 bases and J lost 0, with 17 bases in between. CDR3 length: 16 amino acids. Germline CDR1 reads SNHLY; CDR2 reads FYNNEI. This CDR3 is CASRASMSWYQETQYF. CDR3 DNA: TGTGCCAGCAGGGCCAGTATGTCTTGGTACCAAGAGACCCAGTACTTC.

This clone was found once. The CDR3 protein is CASSYTGPGANVLTF. The CDR3, as DNA: TGTGCCAGCAGCTATACAGGGCCTGGGGCCAACGTCCTGACTTTC. This chain links TRBV5-6 with TRBJ2-6; TRBD1 might be the D (6 bases). Trimming took 3 bases from V and 2 from J, leaving 9 bases between them. Germline V gene lookup returns CDR1 SGHDT and CDR2 YYEEEE. CDR3 length equals 15 residues.